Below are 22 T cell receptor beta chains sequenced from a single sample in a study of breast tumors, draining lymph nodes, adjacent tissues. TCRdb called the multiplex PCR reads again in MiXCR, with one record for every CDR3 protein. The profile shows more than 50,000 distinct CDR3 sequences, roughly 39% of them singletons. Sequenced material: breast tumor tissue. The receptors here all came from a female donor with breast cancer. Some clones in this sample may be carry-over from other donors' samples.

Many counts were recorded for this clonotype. Written as DNA, the CDR3 is TGTGCCAGCAGCGTAGACGACACCGGGGAGCTGTTTTTT. Translating gives CASSVDDTGELFF. The chain links TRBV9 to TRBJ2-2; D is ambiguous. V was cut by 0 bases and J by 3 bases, with 3 bases left in between. The CDR3 is 13 residues long. In germline, CDR1 is SGDLS, CDR2 YYNGEE.

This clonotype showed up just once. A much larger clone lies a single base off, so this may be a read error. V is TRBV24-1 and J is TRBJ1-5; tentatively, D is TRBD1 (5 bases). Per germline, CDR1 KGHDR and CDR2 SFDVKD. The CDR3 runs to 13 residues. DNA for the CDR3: TGTGCCACCAGAGATTCAGGGTATCAGCCCCAGCATTTT. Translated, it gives CATRDSGYQPQHF.

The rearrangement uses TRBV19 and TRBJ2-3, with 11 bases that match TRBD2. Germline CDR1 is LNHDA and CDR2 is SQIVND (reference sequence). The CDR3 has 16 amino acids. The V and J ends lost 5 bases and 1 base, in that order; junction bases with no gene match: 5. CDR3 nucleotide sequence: TGTGCCAGTAGTTCGGGGACTAGCGGACGCACAGATACGCAGTATTTT. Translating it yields CASSSGTSGRTDTQYF.

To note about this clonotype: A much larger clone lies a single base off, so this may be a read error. CDR3 sequence: CASSPSPGLAASYNEQLF. The CDR3 DNA sequence: TGTGCCAGCAGCCCGTCCCCGGGACTAGCGGCCTCCTACAATGAGCAGCTCTTC. This chain links TRBV5-4 with TRBJ2-1; 11 nucleotides align to TRBD2. CDR3 length: 18 amino acids. Germline assignment: CDR1 SGHNT and CDR2 YYREEE (reference sequence).

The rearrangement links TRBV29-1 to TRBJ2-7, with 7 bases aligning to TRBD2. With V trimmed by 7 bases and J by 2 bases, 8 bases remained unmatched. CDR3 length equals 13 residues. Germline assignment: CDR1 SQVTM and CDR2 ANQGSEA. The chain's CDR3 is CSAERDPTYEQYF. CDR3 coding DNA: TGCAGCGCTGAGCGGGACCCTACCTACGAGCAGTACTTC.

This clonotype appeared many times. Here the CDR3 DNA reads TGCAGCGGTGCTCCGGGACAGGGCACAGATACGCAGTATTTT. This sequence encodes CSGAPGQGTDTQYF. This chain joins TRBV29-1 and TRBJ2-3; 8 bases fit TRBD1. V was pared by 7 bases and J by 1 base, with 7 bases of the junction left unmatched. The CDR3 contains 14 residues. Germline V gives CDR1 SQVTM, CDR2 ANQGSEA.

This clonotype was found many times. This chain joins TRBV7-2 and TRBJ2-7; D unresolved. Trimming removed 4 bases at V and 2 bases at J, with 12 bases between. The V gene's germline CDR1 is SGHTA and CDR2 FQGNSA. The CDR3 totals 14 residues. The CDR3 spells CASSSNRATYEQYF. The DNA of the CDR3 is TGTGCCAGCAGCTCAAACAGAGCCACCTACGAGCAGTACTTC.

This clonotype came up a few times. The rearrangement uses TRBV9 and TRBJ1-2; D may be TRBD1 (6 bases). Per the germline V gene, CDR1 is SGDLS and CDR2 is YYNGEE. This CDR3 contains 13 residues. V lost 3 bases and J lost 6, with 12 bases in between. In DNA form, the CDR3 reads TGTGCCAGCAGCGGGGAAAACAGGGATGGCTACACCTTC. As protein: CASSGENRDGYTF.

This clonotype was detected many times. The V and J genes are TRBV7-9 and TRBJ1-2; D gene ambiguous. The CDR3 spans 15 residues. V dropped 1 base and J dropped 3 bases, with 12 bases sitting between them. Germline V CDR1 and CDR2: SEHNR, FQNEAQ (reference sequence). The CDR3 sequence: CASSLGPNYDYGYTF. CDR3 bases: TGTGCCAGCAGCTTAGGTCCTAACTACGACTATGGCTACACCTTC.

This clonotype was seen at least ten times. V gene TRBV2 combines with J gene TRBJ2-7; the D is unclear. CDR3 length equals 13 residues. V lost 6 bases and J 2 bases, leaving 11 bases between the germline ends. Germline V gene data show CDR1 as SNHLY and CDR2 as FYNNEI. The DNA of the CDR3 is TGTGCCAGCAGGAAGGACGCTCCCTACGAGCAGTACTTC. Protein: CASRKDAPYEQYF.

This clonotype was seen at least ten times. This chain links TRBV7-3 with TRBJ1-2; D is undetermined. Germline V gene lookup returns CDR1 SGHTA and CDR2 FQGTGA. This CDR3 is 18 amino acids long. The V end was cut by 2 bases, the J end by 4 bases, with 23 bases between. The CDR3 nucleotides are TGTGCCAGCAGCTTAGGCAATTTACACTGGGGAGTTAGCTATGGCTACACCTTC. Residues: CASSLGNLHWGVSYGYTF. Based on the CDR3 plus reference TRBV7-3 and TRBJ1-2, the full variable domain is GAGVSQTPSNKVTEKGKYVELRCDPISGHTALYWYRQSLGQGPEFLIYFQGTGAADDSGLPNDRFFAVRPEGSVSTLKIQRTERGDSAVYLCASSLGNLHWGVSYGYTFGSGTRLTVV.

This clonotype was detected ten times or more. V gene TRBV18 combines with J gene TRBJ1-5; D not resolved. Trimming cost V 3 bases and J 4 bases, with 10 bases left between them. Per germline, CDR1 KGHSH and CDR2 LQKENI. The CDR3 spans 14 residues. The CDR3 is CASSPSGQNQPQHF. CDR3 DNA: TGTGCCAGCTCACCCTCTGGGCAGAATCAGCCCCAGCATTTT.

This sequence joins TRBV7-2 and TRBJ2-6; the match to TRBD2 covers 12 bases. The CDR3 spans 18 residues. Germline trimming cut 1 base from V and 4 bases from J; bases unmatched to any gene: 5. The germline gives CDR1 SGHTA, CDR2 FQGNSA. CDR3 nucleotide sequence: TGTGCCAGCAGCTTAGAGGGGACTAGCGGGCAAGGGGCCAACGTCCTGACTTTC. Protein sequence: CASSLEGTSGQGANVLTF.

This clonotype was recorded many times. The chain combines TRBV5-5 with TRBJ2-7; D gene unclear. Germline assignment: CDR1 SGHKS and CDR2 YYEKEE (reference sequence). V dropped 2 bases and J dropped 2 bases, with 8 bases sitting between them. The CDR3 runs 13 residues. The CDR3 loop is CASSLEVPYEQYF. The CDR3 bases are TGTGCCAGCAGCTTAGAGGTACCCTACGAGCAGTACTTC.

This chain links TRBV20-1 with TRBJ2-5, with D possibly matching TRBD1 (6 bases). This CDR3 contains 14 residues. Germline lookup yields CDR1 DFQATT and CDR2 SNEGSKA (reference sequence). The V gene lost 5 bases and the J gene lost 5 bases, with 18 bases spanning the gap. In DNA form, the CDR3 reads TGCAGTGCTGCCCCCGGACGGCAGGGGGAGACCCAGTACTTC. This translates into CSAAPGRQGETQYF.

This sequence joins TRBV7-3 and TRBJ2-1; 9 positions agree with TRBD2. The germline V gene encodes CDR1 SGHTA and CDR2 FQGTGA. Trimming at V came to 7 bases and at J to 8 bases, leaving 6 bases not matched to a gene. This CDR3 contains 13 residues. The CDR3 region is CASNPVAGDEQFF. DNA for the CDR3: TGTGCCAGCAACCCAGTAGCGGGAGATGAGCAGTTCTTC.

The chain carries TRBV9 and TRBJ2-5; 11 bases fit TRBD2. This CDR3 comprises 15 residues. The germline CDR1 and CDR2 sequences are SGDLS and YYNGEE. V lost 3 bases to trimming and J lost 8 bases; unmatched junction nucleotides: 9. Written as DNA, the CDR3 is TGTGCCAGCAGCGGTGGGACTAGCGGTTCCAAAACCCAGTACTTC. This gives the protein CASSGGTSGSKTQYF.

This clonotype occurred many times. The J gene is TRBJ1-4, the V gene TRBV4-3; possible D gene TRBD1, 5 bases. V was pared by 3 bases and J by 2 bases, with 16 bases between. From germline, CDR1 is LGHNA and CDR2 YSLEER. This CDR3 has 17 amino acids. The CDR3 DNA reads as TGCGCCAGCAGCCACAACTTCCAAGGGACGACTAATGAAAAACTGTTTTTT. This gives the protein CASSHNFQGTTNEKLFF.

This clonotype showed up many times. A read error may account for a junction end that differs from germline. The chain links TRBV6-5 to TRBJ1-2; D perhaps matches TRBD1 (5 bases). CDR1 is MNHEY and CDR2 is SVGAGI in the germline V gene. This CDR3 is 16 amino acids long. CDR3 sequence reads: CASSHSGRTRNYGYTF. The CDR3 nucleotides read TGTGCCAGCAGTCACTCGGGAAGGACAAGGAACTATGGCTACACCTTC.

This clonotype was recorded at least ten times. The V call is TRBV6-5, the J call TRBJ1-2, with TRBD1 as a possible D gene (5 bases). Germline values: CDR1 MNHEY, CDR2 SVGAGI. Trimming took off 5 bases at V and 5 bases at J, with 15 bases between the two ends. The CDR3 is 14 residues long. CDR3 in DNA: TGTGCCAGCAGTCCATCTAACAGGATATATGGCTACACCTTC. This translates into CASSPSNRIYGYTF.

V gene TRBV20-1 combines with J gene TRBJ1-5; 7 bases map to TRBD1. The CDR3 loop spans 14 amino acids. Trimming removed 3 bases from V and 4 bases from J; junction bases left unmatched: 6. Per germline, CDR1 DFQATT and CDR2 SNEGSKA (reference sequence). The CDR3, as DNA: TGCAGTGCTAGGAAGGGACAGCCAAATCAGCCCCAGCATTTT. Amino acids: CSARKGQPNQPQHF.

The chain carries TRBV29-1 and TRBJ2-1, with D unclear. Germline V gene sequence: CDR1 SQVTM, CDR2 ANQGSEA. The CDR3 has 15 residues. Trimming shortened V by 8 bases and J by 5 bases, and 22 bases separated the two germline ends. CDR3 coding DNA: TGCAGCAGCGACCCGGACGGAACCTATCACAATGAGCAGTTCTTC. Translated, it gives CSSDPDGTYHNEQFF.